This TCR beta chain was profiled in a study of shared clonotypes between healthy human individuals. Study-level points and caveats: Of the naive CD4 clonotypes, about 5% were shared across a few donors.

Data came from immunoSEQ multiplex PCR; TCRdb stores just in-frame clones and leaves some out. The sample consists of under 750,000 clones, 72% of them appearing once. A note on this clone: Its antigen is undetermined.

Sequences were obtained from memory CD4+ T cells sorted from blood. Subset indicated: CD45RA-negative fraction. This receptor was taken from a woman in her 30s in good health.

CDR3 loop: CASTPGVSTDTQYF. CDR3 DNA sequence: TGTGCCAGCACTCCGGGGGTAAGCACAGATACGCAGTATTTT. The J gene is TRBJ2-3, the V gene TRBV28, with D possibly TRBD2 on 6 matching bases. Deletions cut 7 bases from V and 0 bases from J, with 11 bases between. CDR1 and CDR2 (germline): MDHEN, SYDVKM. There are 14 residues in the CDR3.